This T cell receptor beta chain was captured by sequencing in a study of CD8+CD57+ T cells in acquired aplastic anemia. Study-wide results and limits: Overlapping CD8+ CDR3 repertoires of patients and controls contained under 30 shared sequences.

This clonotype was seen ten or more times. What it binds is unknown. Flow cytometry had shown expanded CD8+CD57+ cells in the patients chosen for sequencing. Trimming took 6 bases from V and 2 from J; bases not matched to a gene: 6. The CDR3 is made up of 14 amino acids. Using genomic DNA as the template, TCR beta VDJ and CDR3 profiling was carried out. TCRdb recomputed calls from the reads with MiXCR, one row per CDR3 protein. The sample gives 180,000 or so distinct CDR3 sequences, around 48% of which show up once; roughly 1.2% is in the top ten. Sequencing was carried out using sorted CD4+, CD8+, or CD8+CD57+ T cells (not recorded which) from PBMCs. The genes are TRBV12-3 or TRBV12-4 and TRBJ2-7; 8 nucleotides line up with TRBD2. This clonotype originated in a human donor with aplastic anemia. The CDR3 coding sequence is TGTGCCAGCAGCCCCCGGGGGGGGCCCTACGAGCAGTACTTC. This codes for CASSPRGGPYEQYF.